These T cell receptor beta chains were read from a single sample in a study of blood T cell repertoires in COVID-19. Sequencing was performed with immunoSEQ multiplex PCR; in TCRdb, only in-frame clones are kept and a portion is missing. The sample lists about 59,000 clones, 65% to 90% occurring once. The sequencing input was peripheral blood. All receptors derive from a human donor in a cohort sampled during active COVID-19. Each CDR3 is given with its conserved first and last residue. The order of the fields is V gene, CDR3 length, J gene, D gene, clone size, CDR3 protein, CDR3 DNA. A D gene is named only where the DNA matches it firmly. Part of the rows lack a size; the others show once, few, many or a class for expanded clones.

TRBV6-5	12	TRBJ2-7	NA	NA	CASSNRVYEQYF	TGTGCCAGCAGTAACAGGGTCTACGAGCAGTACTTC
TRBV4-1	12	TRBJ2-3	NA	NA	CASSQVADTQYF	TGCGCCAGCAGCCAGGTAGCAGATACGCAGTATTTT
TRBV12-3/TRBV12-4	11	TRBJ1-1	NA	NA	CASSEGTEAFF	TGTGCCAGCAGTGAGGGAACTGAAGCTTTCTTT
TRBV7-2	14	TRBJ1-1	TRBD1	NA	CASIKTGRNTEAFF	TGTGCCAGCATCAAGACAGGGCGGAACACTGAAGCTTTCTTT
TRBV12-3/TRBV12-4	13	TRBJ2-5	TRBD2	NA	CASSLTSGGALNF	TGTGCCAGCAGTTTGACTAGCGGGGGGGCCTTAAACTTC
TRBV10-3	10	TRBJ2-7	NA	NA	CAISLDSKYF	TGTGCCATCAGCTTGGACAGTAAGTACTTC
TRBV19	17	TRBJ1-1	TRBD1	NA	CASSMLLPGQGQIEAFF	TGTGCCAGTAGTATGCTCCTTCCGGGACAGGGCCAAATTGAAGCTTTCTTT
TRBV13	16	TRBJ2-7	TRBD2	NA	CASSSRLAGVSYEQYF	TGTGCCAGCAGCTCCCGACTAGCGGGGGTGAGCTACGAGCAGTACTTC
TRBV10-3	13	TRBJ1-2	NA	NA	CAINPGGDYGYTF	TGTGCCATCAACCCAGGAGGGGACTATGGCTACACCTTC
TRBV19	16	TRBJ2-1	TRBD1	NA	CASSSNRDRAYNEQFF	TGTGCCAGTAGTAGCAACCGGGACAGGGCCTACAATGAGCAGTTCTTC
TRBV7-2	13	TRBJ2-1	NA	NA	CASSPQRFSEQFF	TGTGCCAGCAGCCCCCAGAGGTTCTCTGAGCAGTTCTTC
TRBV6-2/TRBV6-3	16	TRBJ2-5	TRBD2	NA	CASTPVGLAAQETQYF	TGTGCCAGCACCCCCGTGGGACTAGCGGCCCAAGAGACCCAGTACTTC
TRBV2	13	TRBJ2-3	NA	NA	CASLAPASDTQYF	TGTGCCAGTCTAGCGCCAGCCTCCGATACGCAGTATTTT
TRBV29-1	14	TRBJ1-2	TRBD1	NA	CSVQQGTGNYGYTF	TGCAGCGTTCAACAGGGGACGGGGAACTATGGCTACACCTTC
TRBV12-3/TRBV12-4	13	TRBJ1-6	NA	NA	CASRQGDNSPLHF	TGTGCCAGCCGCCAGGGCGATAATTCACCCCTCCACTTT
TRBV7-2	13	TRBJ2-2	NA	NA	CASSLTYTGELFF	TGTGCCAGCAGCTTAACATACACCGGGGAGCTGTTTTTT
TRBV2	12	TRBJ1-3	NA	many	CASGGTGNTIYF	TGTGCCAGCGGGGGGACTGGAAACACCATATATTTT
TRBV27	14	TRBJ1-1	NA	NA	CASSLGPVNTEAFF	TGTGCCAGCAGTTTAGGGCCCGTGAACACTGAAGCTTTCTTT
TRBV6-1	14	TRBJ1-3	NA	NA	CASSESGFGNTIYF	TGTGCCAGCAGTGAATCGGGGTTTGGAAACACCATATATTTT
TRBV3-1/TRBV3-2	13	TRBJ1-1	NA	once	CASSLDIGTEAFF	TGTGCCAGCAGCCTGGACATCGGCACTGAAGCTTTCTTT
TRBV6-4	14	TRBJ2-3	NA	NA	CASSVGGAADTQYF	TGTGCCAGCAGTGTTGGCGGGGCTGCAGATACGCAGTATTTT
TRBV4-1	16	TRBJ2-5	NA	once	CASSQDWGGTQETQYF	TGCGCCAGCAGCCAAGATTGGGGGGGCACTCAAGAGACCCAGTACTTC
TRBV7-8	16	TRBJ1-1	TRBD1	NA	CASSPGTGAEVTEAFF	TGTGCCAGCAGTCCCGGGACAGGGGCAGAGGTCACTGAAGCTTTCTTT
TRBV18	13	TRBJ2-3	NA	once	CASSQTSTDTQYF	TGTGCCAGCTCCCAAACAAGCACAGATACGCAGTATTTT
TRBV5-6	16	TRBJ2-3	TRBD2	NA	CASSLRLRGGTDTQYF	TGTGCCAGCAGCTTGAGGCTGCGGGGGGGCACAGATACGCAGTATTTT
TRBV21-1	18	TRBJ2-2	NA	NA	CASSSPQLTGGNTGELFF	TGTGCCAGCAGCAGTCCCCAGCTGACAGGGGGTAACACCGGGGAGCTGTTTTTT
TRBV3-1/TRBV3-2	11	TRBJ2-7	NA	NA	CASSQSYEQYF	TGTGCCAGCAGCCAGAGCTACGAGCAGTACTTC
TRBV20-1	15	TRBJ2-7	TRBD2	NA	CSASSSGGLVGEQYF	TGCAGTGCTAGTTCTAGCGGGGGTCTCGTGGGCGAGCAGTACTTC
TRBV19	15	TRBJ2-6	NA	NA	CASSTLVAGANVLTF	TGTGCCAGTAGTACCTTAGTTGCTGGGGCCAACGTCCTGACTTTC
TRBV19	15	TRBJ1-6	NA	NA	CASSPDRRDNSPLHF	TGTGCCAGTAGTCCGGACAGAAGGGATAATTCACCCCTCCACTTT
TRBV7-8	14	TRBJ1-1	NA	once	CASSPGGRDTEAFF	TGTGCCAGCAGCCCGGGTGGGAGGGACACTGAAGCTTTCTTT
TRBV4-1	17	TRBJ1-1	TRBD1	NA	CASSQGDRGWVNTEAFF	TGCGCCAGCAGCCAAGGGGACAGGGGGTGGGTGAACACTGAAGCTTTCTTT
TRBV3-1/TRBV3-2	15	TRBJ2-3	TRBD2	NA	CASSFLAGGADTQYF	TGTGCCAGCAGCTTCCTAGCGGGGGGGGCAGATACGCAGTATTTT
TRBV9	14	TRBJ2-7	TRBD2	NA	CASSPRGGVGEQYF	TGTGCCAGCAGCCCCCGGGGAGGGGTCGGCGAGCAGTACTTC
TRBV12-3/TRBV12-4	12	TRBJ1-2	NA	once	CASSPSGYGYTF	TGTGCCAGCAGCCCCTCGGGCTATGGCTACACCTTC
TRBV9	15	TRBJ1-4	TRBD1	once	CASSGSQGRGEKLFF	TGTGCCAGCAGCGGCTCACAGGGGAGAGGTGAAAAACTGTTTTTT